The source of this TCR beta chain is a study of beta chain features in type 1 diabetes. The CDR3 is 17 residues long. Germline assignment: CDR1 SEHNR and CDR2 FQNEAQ (reference sequence). V gave up 3 bases and J gave up 0 bases, with 17 bases separating them. Sequencing targeted expressed TCRB transcripts, as all isolated RNA had been reverse transcribed. The protocol was immunoSEQ multiplex PCR, while the TCRdb copy is restricted to in-frame clones and leaves out a portion. The table has around 400,000 clones, approximately 15% seen once; the top ten hold about 0.02%. Study-wide findings and caveats: Type 1 diabetes patients showed a moderate but significant shortening of TCRB CDR3s in all four CD4+ subsets.

This clone was seen a few times. Its antigen is as yet unknown. Input material: naive CD4+ T cells from blood. The chain links TRBV7-9 to TRBJ1-1; D remains ambiguous. The sequence came from a woman aged 18-29 years in good health. The CDR3 loop is CASSFAFGGPVNTEAFF. CDR3 DNA sequence: TGTGCCAGCAGCTTTGCCTTTGGAGGCCCGGTGAACACTGAAGCTTTCTTT.